This T cell receptor beta chain was obtained from a study of molecular identifiers for immune sequencing clone quantification (dated by TCRdb to the late 2010s). With regard to the full study: In a replicate experiment, RNA from 20,000 or 100,000 naive CD8 T cells was split into five aliquots, four of which were sequenced. This methods study benchmarked molecular-identifier clustering-based TCR repertoire sequencing (MIDCIRS) and TCR RNA copy counting, using CD8 T cells to do so.

Library preparation employed PCR. For sequencing, an Illumina HiSeq 4000 was employed. Bulk TCR libraries were generated as previously described, with the TCR primers listed in Table S5 used. Purification of total RNA was performed with the Qiagen AllPrep DNA/RNA kit. Reads from multiple sequencing runs of the same library were pooled before analysis. The authors' analysis ran thus. Only reads with exact TCR constant sequence were kept, trimmed to 150 nt, and grouped by their 12-nt molecular barcodes. Within each barcode group, reads were sub-clustered at a 15% Levenshtein threshold, and quality-weighted consensus sequences were built per RNA molecule. Non-functional sequences were filtered out, along with any lower-count sequence sitting one edit away from another sequence. Based on fitting two negative binomial distributions, any barcode sub-cluster with under 20% of the maximum read count was discarded. The raw public data were reprocessed by TCRdb itself: fastp quality trimming at Q25, MiXCR clonotype calling, in-frame beta chains only. Entries are consolidated by CDR3 protein sequence, retaining the most common genes and DNA. TCRdb's processing, not the authors' own work, is the source of the V and J calls. The sample yields about 640,000 distinct CDR3 sequences; just under 20% were counted once. 0.85% of the sample is taken by the ten largest.

With regard to this clonotype: Its target antigen remains unknown. Per-base quality was not reported, and no clone a single base away is much larger than it.

Study-wide findings and limitations: About 3.1 recovered TCR RNA copies per cell were obtained by modeling, versus 9 to 10 by digital PCR, implying a capture efficiency of 30% to 35%. In CMV-specific effector cells, clones with more than 20 RNA copies contained over 98% of molecules, whereas in naive cells such clones contained under 1% of molecules. The sizes of highly expanded clones could end up underestimated when identical TCR molecules share a barcode. Without barcode sub-clustering, chimeric consensus sequences inflated TCR diversity; chimeras reached as high as 47%. Naive libraries contained spiked-in Jurkat TCR RNA (around eleven copies' worth), which is not part of the donor repertoire. Spiked-in Jurkat TCR RNA equal to a single cell's worth was reported to be detectable even within 1,200,000 naive CD8 T cells.

Libraries of naive CD8 T cells were built from anywhere between about 18,000 and 1,000,000 sorted cells, with 10%, 30% or 50% of the purified RNA used. On a BD FACSAria II, naive CD8 T cells were FACS-sorted as CD8+CD4-CCR7+CD45RA+ and collected into RLT Plus buffer. To test detection sensitivity, Jurkat RNA equivalent to under 12 TCR copies was spiked into samples of about 19,000-1,000,000 naive CD8 T cells. CD8 T cells were enriched using RosetteSep CD8+ T Cell Enrichment Cocktail and Ficoll-Paque, and the enriched cells then underwent ACK red cell lysis. The CDR3, cysteine through phenylalanine, is 14 amino acids long. Only the CDR3 region is kept as DNA, spanning 42 bases read in frame from base 1. V is pared back by 6 bases and J by 0 bases, with 10 bases lying between the germline termini. CDR1 SGHTS and CDR2 YDEGEE were looked up in the germline V gene.

This clonotype originated in a human donor in good health. Some libraries in this study had Jurkat cell RNA spiked in. Here the chain combines TRBV5-8 and TRBJ1-5; the D gene assignment is ambiguous. Material: naive CD8+ T cells from blood, with Jurkat cell RNA spiked in. The sample's cell subset or site, from its label and the paper: FACS-sorted CD8+CD4-CCR7+CD45RA+ naive T cells. In nucleotides, the sequence is TGTGCCAGCACCAATGGGGTTAGCAATCAGCCCCAGCATTTT. Translated, this gives CASTNGVSNQPQHF.